This T cell receptor (beta chain) was documented in a study of blood T cell repertoires in COVID-19. Study at large: Samples taken during acute and convalescent COVID-19 were collected in the United States, Italy and Spain. Sources were T cells, B-cell-depleted T cells, or PBMCs; the material itself was cDNA or gDNA.

With respect to this clone: An end of the junction differs from the germline gene, which may be a read error.

Authors' processing steps: Cell counts per sample came from amplifying reference gene primers. Method: immunoSEQ multiplex PCR; TCRdb's copy keeps in-frame clones and lacks some. Clonal size and the V and J genes are those of that table, whereas D and trimming came from the DNA. The sample comprises about 240,000 clones, approximately 85% of which are singletons, and roughly an eighth rests with the top ten. This receptor was obtained from a woman aged 55 to 70 with active or convalescent COVID-19. Material for sequencing was peripheral blood.

The CDR3 nucleotides read TGTGCCAGCAGTGCCCGGTTGCAGGGGGCTGACTTC. It is translated as CASSARLQGADF. This chain connects TRBV12-3 or TRBV12-4 to TRBJ2-5, with 8 bases lining up with TRBD1. The CDR3 runs to 12 residues.